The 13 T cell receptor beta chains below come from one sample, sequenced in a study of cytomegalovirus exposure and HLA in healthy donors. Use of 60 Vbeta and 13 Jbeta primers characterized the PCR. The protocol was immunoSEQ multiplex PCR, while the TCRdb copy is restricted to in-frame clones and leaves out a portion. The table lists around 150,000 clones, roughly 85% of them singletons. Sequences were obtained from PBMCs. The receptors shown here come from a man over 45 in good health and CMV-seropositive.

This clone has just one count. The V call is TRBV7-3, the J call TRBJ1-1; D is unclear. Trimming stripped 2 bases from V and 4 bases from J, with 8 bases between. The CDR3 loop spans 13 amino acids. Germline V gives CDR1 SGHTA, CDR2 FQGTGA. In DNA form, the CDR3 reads TGTGCCAGCAGCTTAGGTTCGGGCACTGAAGCTTTCTTT. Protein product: CASSLGSGTEAFF. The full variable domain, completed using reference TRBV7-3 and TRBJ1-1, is GAGVSQTPSNKVTEKGKYVELRCDPISGHTALYWYRQSLGQGPEFLIYFQGTGAADDSGLPNDRFFAVRPEGSVSTLKIQRTERGDSAVYLCASSLGSGTEAFFGQGTRLTVV.

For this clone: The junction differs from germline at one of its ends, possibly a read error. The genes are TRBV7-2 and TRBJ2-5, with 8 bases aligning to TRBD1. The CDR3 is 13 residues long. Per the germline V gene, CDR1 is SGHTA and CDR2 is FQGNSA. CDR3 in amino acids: CASSLGVRDRRHF. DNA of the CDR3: TGTGCCAGCAGCTTAGGGGTCAGGGACAGGCGACACTTC.

The CDR3 loop is CASKDTGHRNTEAFF. The CDR3 DNA reads TGTGCCAGCAAGGATACCGGACACCGGAACACTGAAGCTTTCTTT. The chain couples TRBV2 to TRBJ1-1, with D perhaps matching TRBD1 (5 bases). Deletions cut 7 bases from V and 1 base from J, with 16 bases between. Germline CDR1 and CDR2: SNHLY and FYNNEI. This CDR3 spans 15 amino acids.

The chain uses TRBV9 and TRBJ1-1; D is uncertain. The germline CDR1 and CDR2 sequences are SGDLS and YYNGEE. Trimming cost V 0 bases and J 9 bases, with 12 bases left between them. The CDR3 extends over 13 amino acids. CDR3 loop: CASSVAGGGKAFF. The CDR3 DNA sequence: TGTGCCAGCAGCGTAGCAGGCGGCGGGAAAGCTTTCTTT. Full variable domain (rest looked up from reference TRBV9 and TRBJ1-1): DSGVTQTPKHLITATGQRVTLRCSPRSGDLSVYWYQQSLDQGLQFLIQYYNGEERAKGNILERFSAQQFPDLHSELNLSSLELGDSALYFCASSVAGGGKAFFGQGTRLTVV.

The CDR3 coding sequence is TGTGCCAGCACCCCCTCGACAGGTGATAATCAGCCCCAGCATTTT. This sequence encodes CASTPSTGDNQPQHF. The rearrangement links TRBV7-2 to TRBJ1-5, with D maybe TRBD1 (6 bases). The V end was cut by 7 bases, the J end by 4 bases, with 17 bases between. CDR3 length: 15 amino acids. Germline V gene sequence: CDR1 SGHTA, CDR2 FQGNSA.

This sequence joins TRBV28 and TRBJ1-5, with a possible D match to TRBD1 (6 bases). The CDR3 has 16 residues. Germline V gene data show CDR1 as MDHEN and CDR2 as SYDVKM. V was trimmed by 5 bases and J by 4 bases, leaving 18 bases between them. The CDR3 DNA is TGTGCCAGCAGTCCCCCTACAGGGAGCCGGAATCAGCCCCAGCATTTT. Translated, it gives CASSPPTGSRNQPQHF.

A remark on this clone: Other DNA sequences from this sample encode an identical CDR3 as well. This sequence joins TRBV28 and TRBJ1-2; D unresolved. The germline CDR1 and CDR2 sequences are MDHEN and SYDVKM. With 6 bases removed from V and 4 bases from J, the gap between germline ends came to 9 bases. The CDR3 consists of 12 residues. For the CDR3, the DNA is TGTGCCAGCAGGCCCGGGAGCTATGGCTACACCTTC. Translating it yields CASRPGSYGYTF.

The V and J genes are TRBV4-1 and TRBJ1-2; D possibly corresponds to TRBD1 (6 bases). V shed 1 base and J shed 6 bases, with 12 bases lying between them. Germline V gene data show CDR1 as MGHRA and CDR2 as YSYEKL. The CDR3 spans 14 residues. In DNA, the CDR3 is TGCGCCAGCAGCCAAGGACAGGCGAGGGATGGCTACACCTTC. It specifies CASSQGQARDGYTF.

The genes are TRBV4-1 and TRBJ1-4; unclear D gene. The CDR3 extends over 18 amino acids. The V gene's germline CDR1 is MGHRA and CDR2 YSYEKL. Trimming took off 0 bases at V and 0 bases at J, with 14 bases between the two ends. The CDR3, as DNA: TGCGCCAGCAGCCAAGATTGGGTCAGGATTGCAACTAATGAAAAACTGTTTTTT. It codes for CASSQDWVRIATNEKLFF.

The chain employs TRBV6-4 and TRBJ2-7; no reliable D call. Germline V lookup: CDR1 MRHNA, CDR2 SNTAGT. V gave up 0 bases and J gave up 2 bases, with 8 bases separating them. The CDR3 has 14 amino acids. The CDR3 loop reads CASSDSVSPYEQYF. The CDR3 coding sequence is TGTGCCAGCAGTGACTCGGTCAGTCCCTACGAGCAGTACTTC.

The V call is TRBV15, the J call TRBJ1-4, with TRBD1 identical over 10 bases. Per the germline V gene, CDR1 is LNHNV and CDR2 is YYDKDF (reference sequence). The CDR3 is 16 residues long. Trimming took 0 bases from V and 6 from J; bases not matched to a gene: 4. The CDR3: CATSRDHGTGDEKLFF. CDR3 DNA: TGTGCCACCAGCAGAGATCACGGGACAGGGGATGAAAAACTGTTTTTT.

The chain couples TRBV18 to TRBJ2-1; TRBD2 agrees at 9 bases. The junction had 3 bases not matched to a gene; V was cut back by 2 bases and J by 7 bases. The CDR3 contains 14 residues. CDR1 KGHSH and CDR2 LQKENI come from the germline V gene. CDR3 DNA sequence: TGTGCCAGCTCACCAATGACTAGCGGTAATGAGCAGTTCTTC. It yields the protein CASSPMTSGNEQFF.

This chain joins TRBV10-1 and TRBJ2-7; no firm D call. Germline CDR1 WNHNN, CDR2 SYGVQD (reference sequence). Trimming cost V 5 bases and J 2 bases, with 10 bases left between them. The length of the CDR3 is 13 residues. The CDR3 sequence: CASSKAPTYEQYF. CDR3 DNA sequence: TGCGCCAGCAGTAAAGCCCCCACCTACGAGCAGTACTTC.